These T cell receptor beta chains were read from a single sample in a study of blood T cell repertoires in COVID-19. Only in-frame clones appear in the TCRdb table, and some are missing; sequencing was by immunoSEQ multiplex PCR. The table shows about 120,000 clones, with roughly 87% occurring only once. Sequenced sample: peripheral blood. These receptors were taken from a man aged 80 or over with acute or convalescent COVID-19. Each CDR3 is given with its conserved first and last residue. Fields, in order: J gene, V gene, clone size, D gene, CDR3 DNA, CDR3 protein. A D gene is named only where the DNA matches it firmly. Size is stated for part of the rows, as once, few or many counts, or as a class when the clone is expanded.

j_gene: TRBJ2-1; v_gene: TRBV7-7; abundance: NA; d_gene: NA; CDR3nt: TGTGCCAGCAGCTTACTACCCTCCTCCTACAATGAGCAGTTCTTC; CDR3aa: CASSLLPSSYNEQFF
j_gene: TRBJ1-6; v_gene: TRBV14; abundance: NA; d_gene: NA; CDR3nt: TGTGCCAGCAGCCAAGAATCAGGGAATTCACCCCTCCACTTT; CDR3aa: CASSQESGNSPLHF
j_gene: TRBJ1-1; v_gene: TRBV5-1; abundance: once; d_gene: TRBD1; CDR3nt: TGCGCCAGCAGCTTGGAGCCAGGGGGTATGAACACTGAAGCTTTCTTT; CDR3aa: CASSLEPGGMNTEAFF
j_gene: TRBJ1-2; v_gene: TRBV6-5; abundance: NA; d_gene: TRBD1; CDR3nt: TGTGCCAGCAGTTACTCAGGGGGCGCAAGGGGCTACACCTTC; CDR3aa: CASSYSGGARGYTF
j_gene: TRBJ1-5; v_gene: TRBV7-2; abundance: NA; d_gene: TRBD1; CDR3nt: TGTGCCAGCAGCTTAAACAGGGGTCCCAATCAGCCCCAGCATTTT; CDR3aa: CASSLNRGPNQPQHF
j_gene: TRBJ1-4; v_gene: TRBV7-6; abundance: NA; d_gene: TRBD1; CDR3nt: TGTGCCAGCAGCCGACAGGGGGGGACTAATGAAAAACTGTTTTTT; CDR3aa: CASSRQGGTNEKLFF
j_gene: TRBJ2-7; v_gene: TRBV12-3/TRBV12-4; abundance: NA; d_gene: NA; CDR3nt: TGTGCCAGCAGTATCGGACTCGTCTACGAGCAGTACTTC; CDR3aa: CASSIGLVYEQYF
j_gene: TRBJ1-6; v_gene: TRBV4-3; abundance: few; d_gene: NA; CDR3nt: TGCGCCAGCAGCCAAGAAGCGGGCACCTCAGGGAGCTCCTATAATTCACCCCTCCACTTT; CDR3aa: CASSQEAGTSGSSYNSPLHF
j_gene: TRBJ1-1; v_gene: TRBV7-2; abundance: NA; d_gene: TRBD1; CDR3nt: TGTGCCAGCAGCTGGGGACAGTCTAACACTGAAGCTTTCTTT; CDR3aa: CASSWGQSNTEAFF
j_gene: TRBJ1-2; v_gene: TRBV2; abundance: NA; d_gene: NA; CDR3nt: TGTGCCAGCAGTGATACGTCGGGCGGGGCAATCTATGGCTACACCTTC; CDR3aa: CASSDTSGGAIYGYTF
j_gene: TRBJ1-1; v_gene: TRBV5-3; abundance: NA; d_gene: TRBD1; CDR3nt: TGTGCCAGAAGCTTTCACTCGCCTGCGGACAGGGAGAGGTACACGGGAGAATCTGAAGCTTTCTTT; CDR3aa: CARSFHSPADRERYTGESEAFF
j_gene: TRBJ2-6; v_gene: TRBV7-8; abundance: NA; d_gene: NA; CDR3nt: TGTGCCAGCAGCTCGCCCAGGGCACTAAGGGAGGCCAACGTCCTGACTTTC; CDR3aa: CASSSPRALREANVLTF
j_gene: TRBJ1-2; v_gene: TRBV10-3; abundance: NA; d_gene: NA; CDR3nt: TGTGCCATCAGTGGGGCCTTATCAGGCGATGGCTACACCTTC; CDR3aa: CAISGALSGDGYTF
j_gene: TRBJ2-3; v_gene: TRBV4-1; abundance: NA; d_gene: NA; CDR3nt: TGCGCCAGCAGCTTGATCGGGTCTACAGATACGCAGTATTTT; CDR3aa: CASSLIGSTDTQYF
j_gene: TRBJ1-3; v_gene: TRBV7-8; abundance: NA; d_gene: NA; CDR3nt: TGTGCCAGCAGCTCGACCGGTTCTGGGAGGGGAGGGATGGACACCATATATTTT; CDR3aa: CASSSTGSGRGGMDTIYF
j_gene: TRBJ1-1; v_gene: TRBV27; abundance: NA; d_gene: NA; CDR3nt: TGTGCCAGCAGTGTCAGGCCCGAGAACACTGAAGCTTTCTTT; CDR3aa: CASSVRPENTEAFF
j_gene: TRBJ1-3; v_gene: TRBV29-1; abundance: NA; d_gene: NA; CDR3nt: TGCAGCGGATTAAAAGCTACTGGAAACACCATATATTTT; CDR3aa: CSGLKATGNTIYF
j_gene: TRBJ2-1; v_gene: TRBV7-2; abundance: once; d_gene: NA; CDR3nt: TGTGCCAGCAGCTTAGGACCGGCGGGTGAGCAGTTCTTC; CDR3aa: CASSLGPAGEQFF
j_gene: TRBJ1-2; v_gene: TRBV3-1/TRBV3-2; abundance: few; d_gene: TRBD1; CDR3nt: TGTGCCAGCAGCGCAAGTGGCAGGGCTCCAGGGGGTGGCTACACCTTC; CDR3aa: CASSASGRAPGGGYTF
j_gene: TRBJ2-2; v_gene: TRBV2; abundance: NA; d_gene: NA; CDR3nt: TGTGCCAGCAGTGAAGCGTCGGGTCAGGGGGGCACCGGGGAGCTGTTTTTT; CDR3aa: CASSEASGQGGTGELFF
j_gene: TRBJ1-2; v_gene: TRBV6-1; abundance: NA; d_gene: NA; CDR3nt: TGTGCCAGCAGTGACGGTTCCAACTATGGCTACACCTTC; CDR3aa: CASSDGSNYGYTF
j_gene: TRBJ1-1; v_gene: TRBV7-2; abundance: NA; d_gene: TRBD1; CDR3nt: TGTGCCAGCAGCTTAGCAGGACAGGGTGCCGCTGAAGCTTTCTTT; CDR3aa: CASSLAGQGAAEAFF
j_gene: TRBJ2-7; v_gene: TRBV7-9; abundance: NA; d_gene: NA; CDR3nt: TGTGCCAGCAGCTTATACTTTGGGCAGTACTTC; CDR3aa: CASSLYFGQYF
j_gene: TRBJ2-1; v_gene: TRBV7-7; abundance: NA; d_gene: NA; CDR3nt: TGTGCCAGCAGCAACGAATTAGGAGCCTACAATGAGCAGTTCTTC; CDR3aa: CASSNELGAYNEQFF
j_gene: TRBJ1-2; v_gene: TRBV5-8; abundance: NA; d_gene: NA; CDR3nt: TGTGCCAGCAGCCAGGACGGTTTCGGGGATGGCTACACCTTC; CDR3aa: CASSQDGFGDGYTF
j_gene: TRBJ1-1; v_gene: TRBV5-1; abundance: NA; d_gene: NA; CDR3nt: TGCGCCAGCAGCCCCTCCCCCGGGAACACTGAAGCTTTCTTT; CDR3aa: CASSPSPGNTEAFF
j_gene: TRBJ1-2; v_gene: TRBV25-1; abundance: NA; d_gene: NA; CDR3nt: TGTGCCAGCAGTGTCCAGCTCGGGGGTCCTGGCTACACCTTC; CDR3aa: CASSVQLGGPGYTF
j_gene: TRBJ1-1; v_gene: TRBV18; abundance: NA; d_gene: TRBD1; CDR3nt: TGTGCCAGCTCACCAACAGGGGGCTATACTGAAGCTTTCTTT; CDR3aa: CASSPTGGYTEAFF
j_gene: TRBJ1-2; v_gene: TRBV29-1; abundance: NA; d_gene: NA; CDR3nt: NA; CDR3aa: CSVGQGAGTF
j_gene: TRBJ2-1; v_gene: TRBV6-2/TRBV6-3; abundance: NA; d_gene: TRBD2; CDR3nt: TGTGCCAGCAGTTCCGGTCTAACTAGCGGGAGCTCCTACAATGAGCAGTTCTTC; CDR3aa: CASSSGLTSGSSYNEQFF
j_gene: TRBJ1-2; v_gene: TRBV7-9; abundance: NA; d_gene: NA; CDR3nt: TGTGCCAGCAGCCCGACAGGAGGTGGCTACACCTTC; CDR3aa: CASSPTGGGYTF
j_gene: TRBJ1-6; v_gene: TRBV6-6; abundance: NA; d_gene: TRBD1; CDR3nt: TGTGCCAGCAGTCGCGACAGGGGAGGGCAGGGTGGTTCACCCCTCCACTTT; CDR3aa: CASSRDRGGQGGSPLHF
j_gene: TRBJ1-5; v_gene: TRBV18; abundance: NA; d_gene: NA; CDR3nt: TGTGCCAGCTCACCAGGCCAGGCGAATCAGCCCCAGCATTTT; CDR3aa: CASSPGQANQPQHF
j_gene: TRBJ2-3; v_gene: TRBV30; abundance: few; d_gene: NA; CDR3nt: TGTGCCTGGAGGGGGAGTGCAGATACGCAGTATTTT; CDR3aa: CAWRGSADTQYF
j_gene: TRBJ2-1; v_gene: TRBV12-3/TRBV12-4; abundance: once; d_gene: TRBD1; CDR3nt: TGTGCCAGCATTCGGGGACAGTTCAATGAGCAGTTCTTC; CDR3aa: CASIRGQFNEQFF
j_gene: TRBJ2-7; v_gene: TRBV9; abundance: NA; d_gene: TRBD2; CDR3nt: TGTGCCAGCAGCGTAGGAAGCGGGGGGGCCTACGAGCAGTACTTC; CDR3aa: CASSVGSGGAYEQYF
j_gene: TRBJ1-2; v_gene: TRBV29-1; abundance: NA; d_gene: NA; CDR3nt: TGCAGCGTTGCACAAAACCCCTATGGCTACACCTTC; CDR3aa: CSVAQNPYGYTF
j_gene: TRBJ1-2; v_gene: TRBV29-1; abundance: NA; d_gene: NA; CDR3nt: TGCAGCGTTGAAGGGGGAGGGGGGTCTTACTATGGCTACACCTTC; CDR3aa: CSVEGGGGSYYGYTF
j_gene: TRBJ2-2; v_gene: TRBV6-5; abundance: NA; d_gene: TRBD1; CDR3nt: TGTGCCAGCAGTTACGGACAGGGCGCGAACACCGGGGAGCTGTTTTTT; CDR3aa: CASSYGQGANTGELFF
j_gene: TRBJ1-6; v_gene: TRBV19; abundance: NA; d_gene: TRBD1; CDR3nt: TGTGCCAGTAGTTCTCCGGACAGGGAAGGTTCACCCCTCCACTTT; CDR3aa: CASSSPDREGSPLHF
j_gene: TRBJ1-1; v_gene: TRBV12-3/TRBV12-4; abundance: NA; d_gene: TRBD1; CDR3nt: TGTGCCAGCGGGCTGACAGGGGGCGAAGAAGCTTTCTTT; CDR3aa: CASGLTGGEEAFF
j_gene: TRBJ1-4; v_gene: TRBV18; abundance: NA; d_gene: NA; CDR3nt: TGTGCCAGCTCACCAGGACAGCGTGAAAAACTGTTTTTT; CDR3aa: CASSPGQREKLFF
j_gene: TRBJ2-1; v_gene: TRBV7-3; abundance: few; d_gene: NA; CDR3nt: TGTGCCAGCAGCTTAACATCTAACAATGAGCAGTTCTTC; CDR3aa: CASSLTSNNEQFF
j_gene: TRBJ2-7; v_gene: TRBV7-2; abundance: once; d_gene: NA; CDR3nt: TGTGCCAGCAGCTTAGTGGCTAGCACTCTCTCCTACGAGCAGTACTTC; CDR3aa: CASSLVASTLSYEQYF
j_gene: TRBJ2-7; v_gene: TRBV5-1; abundance: NA; d_gene: TRBD1; CDR3nt: TGCGCCAGCAGCATGGGACAGAGCTACGAGCAGTACTTC; CDR3aa: CASSMGQSYEQYF
j_gene: TRBJ2-1; v_gene: TRBV5-5; abundance: NA; d_gene: TRBD2; CDR3nt: TGTGCCAGCAGCTCCGGACTAGCGGGGAGGTTCGAGCAGTTCTTC; CDR3aa: CASSSGLAGRFEQFF
j_gene: TRBJ2-2; v_gene: TRBV7-3; abundance: NA; d_gene: NA; CDR3nt: TGTGCCAGCAGCTTAATCGGGGGACCAAACACCGGGGAGCTGTTTTTT; CDR3aa: CASSLIGGPNTGELFF
j_gene: TRBJ1-4; v_gene: TRBV18; abundance: NA; d_gene: NA; CDR3nt: TGTGCCAGCTCACCACCGTCCAGGGTCGAGGAAAAACTGTTTTTT; CDR3aa: CASSPPSRVEEKLFF
j_gene: TRBJ2-3; v_gene: TRBV7-2; abundance: NA; d_gene: TRBD2; CDR3nt: TGTGCCAGCAGCTTACTAGCGGGGGTCCCCACAGATACGCAGTATTTT; CDR3aa: CASSLLAGVPTDTQYF
j_gene: TRBJ1-2; v_gene: TRBV19; abundance: NA; d_gene: NA; CDR3nt: TGTGCCAGTAGTAGGGCAGGGGATAAGCGCGGCTACACCTTC; CDR3aa: CASSRAGDKRGYTF
j_gene: TRBJ1-5; v_gene: TRBV15; abundance: NA; d_gene: TRBD1; CDR3nt: TGTGCCACCAGCAGGGAACAGGGGGCTGAGCAGCCCCAGCATTTT; CDR3aa: CATSREQGAEQPQHF
j_gene: TRBJ2-7; v_gene: TRBV7-2; abundance: NA; d_gene: TRBD1; CDR3nt: TGTGCCAGCAGCTTAGCTCAGACAGGGCTCGAGCAGTACTTC; CDR3aa: CASSLAQTGLEQYF
j_gene: TRBJ1-4; v_gene: TRBV6-1; abundance: NA; d_gene: NA; CDR3nt: TGTGCCAGCAGTGATTGGGGCGGGGGTGAAAAACTGTTTTTT; CDR3aa: CASSDWGGGEKLFF
j_gene: TRBJ2-1; v_gene: TRBV7-2; abundance: NA; d_gene: NA; CDR3nt: TGTGCCAGCAGCTTCGCTCTAGCTGTCAGCTCCTACAATGAGCAGTTCTTC; CDR3aa: CASSFALAVSSYNEQFF
j_gene: TRBJ2-5; v_gene: TRBV10-3; abundance: NA; d_gene: TRBD1; CDR3nt: TGTGCCATCAGCCCGGGACAGGGAGAAGAGACCCAGTACTTC; CDR3aa: CAISPGQGEETQYF
j_gene: TRBJ1-1; v_gene: TRBV7-2; abundance: NA; d_gene: TRBD1; CDR3nt: TGTGCCAGCAGCGCGGTACAGGGGGCGCGAACTGAAGCTTTCTTT; CDR3aa: CASSAVQGARTEAFF
j_gene: TRBJ2-1; v_gene: TRBV4-1; abundance: once; d_gene: TRBD2; CDR3nt: TGCGCCAGCAGCCAAGGCCCCAGCGGGGGGGCCGGGGAGCAGTTCTTC; CDR3aa: CASSQGPSGGAGEQFF
j_gene: TRBJ1-1; v_gene: TRBV7-3; abundance: NA; d_gene: TRBD1; CDR3nt: TGTGCCAGCAGTCGACAGGGGGACACTGAAGCTTTCTTT; CDR3aa: CASSRQGDTEAFF
j_gene: TRBJ1-3; v_gene: TRBV5-1; abundance: NA; d_gene: NA; CDR3nt: TGCGCCAGCACTTTGTCTGGGGGGACCTCTGGAAACACCATATATTTT; CDR3aa: CASTLSGGTSGNTIYF